This TCR beta chain was identified during a study of cytomegalovirus exposure and HLA in healthy donors. From germline, CDR1 is SEHNR and CDR2 FQNEAQ (reference sequence). This CDR3 has 14 residues. V lost 5 bases, J lost 11 bases, and 9 bases stayed unmatched. This clone was recorded a few times. What it recognizes is unknown. Notes on the study in general: Immune exposure information comprised only CMV serostatus. An apparent linkage of common viral pathogens to several of the most significant clusters emerged in a later analysis.

This PCR relied on a set of 60 Vbeta primers and 13 Jbeta primers. TCRdb's copy holds only in-frame clones and misses some; the assay was immunoSEQ multiplex PCR. The sample lists approximately 98,000 clones; over 65% were seen once. The source of this sequence is a male donor in good health and CMV-seronegative. The chain recombines TRBV7-9 with TRBJ2-1; 10 bases are a match to TRBD2. Sequenced: PBMCs. CDR3 in amino acids: CASSLQIAGGKQFF. The CDR3 coding sequence is TGTGCCAGCAGCCTCCAAATAGCGGGGGGTAAGCAGTTCTTC.